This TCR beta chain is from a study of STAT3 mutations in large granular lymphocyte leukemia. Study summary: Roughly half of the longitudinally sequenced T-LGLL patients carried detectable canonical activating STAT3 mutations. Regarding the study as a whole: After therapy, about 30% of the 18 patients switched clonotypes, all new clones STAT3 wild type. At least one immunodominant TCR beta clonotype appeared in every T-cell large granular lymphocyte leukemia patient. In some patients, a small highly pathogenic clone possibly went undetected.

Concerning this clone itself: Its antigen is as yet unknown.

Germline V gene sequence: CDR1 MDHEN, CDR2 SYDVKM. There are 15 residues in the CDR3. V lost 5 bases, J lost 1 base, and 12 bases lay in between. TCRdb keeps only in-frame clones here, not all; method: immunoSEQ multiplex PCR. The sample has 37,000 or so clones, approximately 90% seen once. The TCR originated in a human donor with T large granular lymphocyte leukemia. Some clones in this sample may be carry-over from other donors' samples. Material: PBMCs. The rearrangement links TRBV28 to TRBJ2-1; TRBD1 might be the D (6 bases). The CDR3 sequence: CASSPTGASYNEQFF. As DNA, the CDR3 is TGTGCCAGCAGTCCGACAGGTGCATCCTACAATGAGCAGTTCTTC.